This T cell receptor (beta chain) was obtained from a study of shared clonotypes between healthy human individuals. The germline CDR1 and CDR2 sequences are KGHSH and LQKENI. V dropped 6 bases and J dropped 6 bases, with 20 bases sitting between them. The CDR3 spans 15 residues. Data came from immunoSEQ multiplex PCR; TCRdb stores just in-frame clones and leaves some out. This table has more than 2 million clones, roughly 94% appearing once. The chain employs TRBV18 and TRBJ1-1; D remains ambiguous. The TCR comes from a young man in good health. The specimen was naive CD4+ T cells sorted from blood. The subset here: CD45RA+ positively selected. The CDR3 DNA follows: TGTGCCAGCTCCCCTCCCCTAGGTTCAAGGGCTGAAGCTTTCTTT. This encodes CASSPPLGSRAEAFF.